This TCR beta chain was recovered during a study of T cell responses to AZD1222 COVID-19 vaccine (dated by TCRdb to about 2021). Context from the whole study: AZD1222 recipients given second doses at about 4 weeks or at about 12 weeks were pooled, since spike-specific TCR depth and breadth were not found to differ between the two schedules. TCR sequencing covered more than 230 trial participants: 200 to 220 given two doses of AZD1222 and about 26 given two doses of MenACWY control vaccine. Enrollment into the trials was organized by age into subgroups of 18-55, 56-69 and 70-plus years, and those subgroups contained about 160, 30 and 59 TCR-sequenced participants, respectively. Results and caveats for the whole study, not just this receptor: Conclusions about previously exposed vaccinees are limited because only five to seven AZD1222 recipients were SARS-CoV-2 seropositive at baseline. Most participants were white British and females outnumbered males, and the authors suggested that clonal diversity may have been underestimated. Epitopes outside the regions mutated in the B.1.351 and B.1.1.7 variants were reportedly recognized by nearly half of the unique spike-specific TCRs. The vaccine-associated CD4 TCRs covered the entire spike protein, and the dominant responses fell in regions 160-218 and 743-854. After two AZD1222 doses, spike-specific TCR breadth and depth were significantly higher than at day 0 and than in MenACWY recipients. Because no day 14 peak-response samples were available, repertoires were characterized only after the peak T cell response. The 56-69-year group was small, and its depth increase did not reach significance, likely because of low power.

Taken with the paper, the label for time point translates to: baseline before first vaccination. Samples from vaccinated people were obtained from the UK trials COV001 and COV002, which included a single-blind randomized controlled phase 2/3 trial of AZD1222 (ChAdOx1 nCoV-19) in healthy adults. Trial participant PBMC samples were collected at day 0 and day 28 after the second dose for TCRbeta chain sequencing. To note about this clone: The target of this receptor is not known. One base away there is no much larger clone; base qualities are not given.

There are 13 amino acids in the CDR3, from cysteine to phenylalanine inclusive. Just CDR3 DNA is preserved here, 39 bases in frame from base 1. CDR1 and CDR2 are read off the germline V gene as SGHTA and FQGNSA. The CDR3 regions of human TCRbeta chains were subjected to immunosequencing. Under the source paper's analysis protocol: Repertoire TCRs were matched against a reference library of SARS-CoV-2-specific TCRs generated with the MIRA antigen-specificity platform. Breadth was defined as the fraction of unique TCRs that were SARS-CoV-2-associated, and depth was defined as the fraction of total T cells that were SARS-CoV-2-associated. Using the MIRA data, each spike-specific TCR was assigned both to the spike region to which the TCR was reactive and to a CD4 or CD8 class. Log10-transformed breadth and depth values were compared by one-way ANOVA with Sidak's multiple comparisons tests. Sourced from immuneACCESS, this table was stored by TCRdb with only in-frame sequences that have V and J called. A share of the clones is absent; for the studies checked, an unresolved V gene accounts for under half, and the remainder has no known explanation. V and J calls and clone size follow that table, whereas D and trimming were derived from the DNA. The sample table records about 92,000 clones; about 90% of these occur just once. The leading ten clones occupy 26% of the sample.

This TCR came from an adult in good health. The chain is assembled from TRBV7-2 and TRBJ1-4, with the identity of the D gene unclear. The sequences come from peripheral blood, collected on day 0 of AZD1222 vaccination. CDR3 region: CASAAATNEKLFF. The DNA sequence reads TGTGCTTCGGCGGCAGCAACTAATGAAAAACTGTTTTTT.